This T cell receptor (beta chain) was captured in a study of blood T cell repertoires in COVID-19. Study in general: Samples came from the United States, Italy and Spain, spanning acute and convalescent COVID-19.

Clinical history as reported by participants underpinned cohort assignment. Original processing notes: Reference gene primers were amplified, and this amplification served to estimate nucleated cell counts. This table comes from immunoSEQ multiplex PCR, and its TCRdb copy is limited to in-frame clones, with some not included. That table furnishes V, J and clone size, whereas the DNA furnished D and trimming. The repertoire holds 150,000 or so clones, with more than 85% as singletons. The sample was PBMCs or T cells enriched from blood (not recorded which). The sequence was obtained from a human donor with acute COVID-19. The donor label of this sample is uncertain.

Here the CDR3 reads CASSKLVPGTGLQPQHF. The CDR3 bases are TGTGCCAGTAGTAAATTGGTTCCCGGGACAGGGTTACAGCCCCAGCATTTT. The chain links TRBV19 to TRBJ1-5; TRBD1 matches at 9 bases. The ends lost 4 bases at V and 7 bases at J; junction bases unmatched: 14. This CDR3 has 17 amino acids. Germline V lookup: CDR1 LNHDA, CDR2 SQIVND (reference sequence).